This T cell receptor beta chain was captured in a study of blood T cell repertoires in COVID-19. This CDR3 has 15 residues. V lost 5 bases and J 6 bases, leaving 18 bases between the germline ends. CDR1 and CDR2 (germline): SNHLY, FYNNEI. Participants came from some 23 US areas, aged roughly 18 to 89 years. Each participant's cohort was designated according to participant-reported clinical history. Data came from immunoSEQ multiplex PCR; TCRdb stores just in-frame clones and leaves some out. The repertoire holds around 170,000 clones, roughly four fifths seen once, with roughly 12% in the top ten. The receptor's source is a man between 50 and 59 years old who had recovered from COVID-19. Sequencing input: PBMCs or T cells enriched from blood (not recorded which). V gene TRBV2 combines with J gene TRBJ2-3; D may be TRBD2 (6 bases). CDR3 region: CASSPRAAGGDTQYF. The CDR3 coding sequence is TGTGCCAGCAGTCCCCGGGCCGCTGGAGGGGATACGCAGTATTTT. The variable domain in full, with the rest retrieved from reference TRBV2 and TRBJ2-3, is EPEVTQTPSHQVTQMGQEVILRCVPISNHLYFYWYRQILGQKVEFLVSFYNNEISEKSEIFDDQFSVERPDGSNFTLKIRSTKLEDSAMYFCASSPRAAGGDTQYFGPGTRLTVL.